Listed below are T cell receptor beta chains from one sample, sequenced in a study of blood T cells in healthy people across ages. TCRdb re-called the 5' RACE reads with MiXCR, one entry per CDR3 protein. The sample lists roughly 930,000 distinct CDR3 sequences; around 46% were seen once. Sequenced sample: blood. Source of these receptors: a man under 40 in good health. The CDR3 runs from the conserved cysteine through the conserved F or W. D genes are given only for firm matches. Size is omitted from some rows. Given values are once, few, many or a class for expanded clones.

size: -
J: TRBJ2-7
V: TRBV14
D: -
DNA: TGTGCCAGCAGCCAAGTTGACCGGTCCAGAGTAGAGCAGTACTTC
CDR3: CASSQVDRSRVEQYF

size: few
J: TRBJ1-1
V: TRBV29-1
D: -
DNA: TGCAGCGGGAGGGTGGGCACTGAAGCTTTCTTT
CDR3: CSGRVGTEAFF

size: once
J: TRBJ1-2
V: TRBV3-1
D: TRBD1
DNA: TGTGCCAGCAGGGGCGAGGGCCAGGGGGCTCTTTACGGCTACACCTTC
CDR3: CASRGEGQGALYGYTF

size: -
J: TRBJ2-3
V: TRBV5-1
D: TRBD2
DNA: TGCGCCAGCGCCGGGGAGGGAGGACGAGATACGCAGTATTTT
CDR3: CASAGEGGRDTQYF

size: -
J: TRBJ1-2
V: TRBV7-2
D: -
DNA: TGTGCCAGCAGCTTAGCGCCTTTGGTCCGCGGCGGTTATGGCTACACCTTC
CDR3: CASSLAPLVRGGYGYTF

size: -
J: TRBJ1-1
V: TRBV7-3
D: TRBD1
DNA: TGTGCCAGCAGCCGAACCACCTCCGGGACAGGCACTTCTTGGAACACTGAAGCTTTCTTT
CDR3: CASSRTTSGTGTSWNTEAFF

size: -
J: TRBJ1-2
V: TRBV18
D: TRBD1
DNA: TGTGCCAGCTCACCACCGGGGACAGGGCGGGACCCCTATGGCTACACCTTC
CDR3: CASSPPGTGRDPYGYTF

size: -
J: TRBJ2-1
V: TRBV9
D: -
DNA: TGTGCCAGCAGCGTAGAAGGGGGAGAGCAGTTCTTC
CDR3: CASSVEGGEQFF

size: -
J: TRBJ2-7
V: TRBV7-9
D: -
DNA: TGTGCCAGCAGCCGGGGGACAGAGGGCTACGAGCAGTACTTC
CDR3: CASSRGTEGYEQYF

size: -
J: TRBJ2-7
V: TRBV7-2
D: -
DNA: TGTGCCAGCACCCCGACGGGGGGCTCCTACAATGAGCAGTACTTC
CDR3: CASTPTGGSYNEQYF

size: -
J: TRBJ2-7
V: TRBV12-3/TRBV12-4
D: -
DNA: TGTGCCAGCAGTTTAGGAGGGTACGGGCAGTACTTC
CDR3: CASSLGGYGQYF

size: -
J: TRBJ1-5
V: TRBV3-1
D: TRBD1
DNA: TGTGCCAGCAGCCAGGGAGGACAGGGGGATGGTACGCCCCAGCATTTT
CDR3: CASSQGGQGDGTPQHF

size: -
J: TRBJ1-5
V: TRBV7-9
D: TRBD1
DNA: TGTGCCAGCTCCCGGGACAGGGAACAACCCCAGCATTTT
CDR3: CASSRDREQPQHF

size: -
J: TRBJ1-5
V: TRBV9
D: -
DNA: TGTGCCGGCAGCGTAGCCAGCAATCAGCCCCAGCATTTT
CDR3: CAGSVASNQPQHF

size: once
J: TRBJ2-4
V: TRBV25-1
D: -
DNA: TGTGCCAGCAGTGGACAGACTAAGCTAGCCAAAAACATTCAGTACTTC
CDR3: CASSGQTKLAKNIQYF

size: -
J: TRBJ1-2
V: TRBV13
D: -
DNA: TGTGCCAGCAGCGTCGACCGGGGGGACTATGGCTACACCTTC
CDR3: CASSVDRGDYGYTF

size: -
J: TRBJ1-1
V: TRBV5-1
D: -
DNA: TGCGCCAGCAGCTGGGGGGACGGGAACACTGAAGCTTTCTTT
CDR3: CASSWGDGNTEAFF

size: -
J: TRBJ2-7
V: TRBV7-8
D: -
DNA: TGTGCCAGCAGCACCCCTGACAAACTCAGCGAGCAGTACTTC
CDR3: CASSTPDKLSEQYF

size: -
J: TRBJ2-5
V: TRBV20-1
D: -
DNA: TGCAGTGCTAGACGGGGCCCTGCCCAAGAGACCCAGTACTTC
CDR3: CSARRGPAQETQYF

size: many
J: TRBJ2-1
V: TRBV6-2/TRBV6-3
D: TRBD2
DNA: TGTGCCAGCAGTCCCGGACTAGCGGGGGGGCGTGAGCAGTTCTTC
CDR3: CASSPGLAGGREQFF

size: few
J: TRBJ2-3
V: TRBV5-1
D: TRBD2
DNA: TGCGCCAGCAGCGTAACGACCGGGACTAGCGGAGCAGATACGCAGTATTTT
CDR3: CASSVTTGTSGADTQYF

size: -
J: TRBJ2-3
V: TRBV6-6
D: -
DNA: TGTGCCAGCAGTTACTCGAGGCCTCCAACAGATACGCAGTATTTT
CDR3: CASSYSRPPTDTQYF

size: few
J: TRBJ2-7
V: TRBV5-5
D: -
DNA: TGTGCCAGCAGCTTGGTTCGGCAGGGCTACGAGCAGTACTTC
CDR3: CASSLVRQGYEQYF

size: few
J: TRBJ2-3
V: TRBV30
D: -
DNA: TGTGCCTGTCGCACAGATACGCAGTATTTT
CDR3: CACRTDTQYF

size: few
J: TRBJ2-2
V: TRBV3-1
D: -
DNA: TGTGCCAGCAGCCGTCAGGGAGAGTCCGGGGAGCTGTTTTTT
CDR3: CASSRQGESGELFF

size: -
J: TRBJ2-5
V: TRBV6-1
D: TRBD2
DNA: TGTGCCAGCGGAAAAGTTGGACTAGCAGAGACCCAGTACTTC
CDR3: CASGKVGLAETQYF

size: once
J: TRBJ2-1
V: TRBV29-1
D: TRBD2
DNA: TGCAGCGAGGGACTAGCGGGGAGAGACAATGAGCAGTTCTTC
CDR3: CSEGLAGRDNEQFF

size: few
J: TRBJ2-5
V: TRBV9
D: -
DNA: TGTGCCAGCAGCGTCCCGGACCGGTACCAAGAGACCCAGTACTTC
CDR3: CASSVPDRYQETQYF